This TCR beta chain comes out of a study of high-grade serous ovarian cancer treatment subgroups. Study details: On average, approximately 14,000 reads and roughly 7,700 unique TCR beta rearrangements were obtained per sample.

The tumor samples were collected prior to definitive surgery or chemotherapy. Remarks on this clone: Its cognate antigen is unknown.

Overall study findings and caveats: Same-patient tumor repertoires overlapped at about 0.095 to 0.85; different patients barely overlapped. Repertoire analysis covered CDR3 alone, not CDR1 or CDR2.

Profiled with immunoSEQ multiplex PCR; TCRdb holds only in-frame clones, not every one. The data contain roughly 12,000 clones, roughly four fifths of them singletons. Losses at the gene ends were 5 bases for V and 5 bases for J; bases not matched to a gene: 11. The germline gives CDR1 SEHNR, CDR2 FQNEAQ (reference sequence). CDR3 size: 16 residues. The sequencing sample was made of tumor tissue. The chain employs TRBV7-9 and TRBJ2-5; 10 nucleotides line up with TRBD1. The clonotype comes from a human donor with high-grade serous ovarian cancer. Here the CDR3 reads CASSPIPGQGRETQYF. For the CDR3, the DNA is TGTGCCAGCAGCCCGATACCGGGACAGGGGAGGGAGACCCAGTACTTC.